The TCR beta chain under discussion was sequenced for a study of beta chain features in type 1 diabetes. Study-level findings and limits: TCRB CDR3s were moderately but significantly shorter in Type 1 diabetes patients in all four CD4+ subsets.

Expressed TCRB transcripts were sequenced, since all the RNA that had been isolated was reverse transcribed. This table comes from immunoSEQ multiplex PCR, and its TCRdb copy is limited to in-frame clones, with some not included. The table includes more than 110,000 clones, 6% to 7.5% detected once. Worth noting for this clone: Its target is not known.

Markers CD45RO/CCR7/CD25/CD127/CD95/CD27 served to sort CD4+ naive, central memory, regulatory and stem cell-like memory cells. Trimming shortened V by 5 bases and J by 0 bases, and 7 bases separated the two germline ends. CDR1 SGHTA and CDR2 FQGNSA come from the germline V gene. There are 13 residues in the CDR3. Sequencing was done on a sample of central memory CD4+ T cells from blood. The gene calls are TRBV7-2 and TRBJ2-5; tentative D call: TRBD2 (6 bases). The TCR comes from a woman aged 30 to 39 in good health. The CDR3 here is CASSRDYQETQYF. CDR3 sequence (DNA): TGTGCCAGCAGCCGGGACTACCAAGAGACCCAGTACTTC.